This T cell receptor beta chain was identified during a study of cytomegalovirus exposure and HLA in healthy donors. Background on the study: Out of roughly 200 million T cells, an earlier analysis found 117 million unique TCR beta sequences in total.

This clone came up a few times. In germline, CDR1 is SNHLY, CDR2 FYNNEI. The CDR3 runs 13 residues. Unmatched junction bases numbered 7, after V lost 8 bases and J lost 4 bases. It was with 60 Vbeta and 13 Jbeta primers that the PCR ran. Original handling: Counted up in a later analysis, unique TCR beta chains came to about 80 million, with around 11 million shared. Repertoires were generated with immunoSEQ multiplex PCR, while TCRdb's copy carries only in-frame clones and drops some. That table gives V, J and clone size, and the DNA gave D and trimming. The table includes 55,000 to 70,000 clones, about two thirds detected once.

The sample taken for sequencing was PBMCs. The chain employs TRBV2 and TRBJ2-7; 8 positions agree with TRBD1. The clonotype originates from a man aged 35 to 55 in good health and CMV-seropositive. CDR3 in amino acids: CASDGQGSYEQYF. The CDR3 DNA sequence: TGTGCCAGCGACGGACAGGGATCGTACGAGCAGTACTTC.